Below, one T cell receptor beta chain is given with its context. Source study methods: The assay estimated nucleated cells by amplifying reference gene primers. The method was immunoSEQ multiplex PCR; TCRdb's version includes in-frame clones alone and lacks a portion of them. V and J calls and clone size are as listed in that table; D and trimming were resolved from the DNA. The sample contains about 300,000 clones, more than 75% of which appear only once. The data are from a study of blood T cell repertoires in COVID-19. The overall study: There were acute and convalescent COVID-19 samples, and they came from the United States, Italy and Spain. T cells, B-cell-depleted T cells, or PBMCs supplied cDNA or gDNA.

Germline CDR1 and CDR2: SGHTA and FQGNSA. Trimming cost V 3 bases and J 7 bases, with 13 bases left between them. The CDR3 loop spans 14 amino acids. J is TRBJ1-5 and V is TRBV7-2; D gene ambiguous. Sequenced sample: peripheral blood. The clonotype was recovered from a man aged 65 to 79 with acute or convalescent COVID-19. The CDR3 protein is CASSFSRTGQPQHF. For the CDR3, the DNA is TGTGCCAGCAGCTTCTCCAGGACTGGGCAGCCCCAGCATTTT.